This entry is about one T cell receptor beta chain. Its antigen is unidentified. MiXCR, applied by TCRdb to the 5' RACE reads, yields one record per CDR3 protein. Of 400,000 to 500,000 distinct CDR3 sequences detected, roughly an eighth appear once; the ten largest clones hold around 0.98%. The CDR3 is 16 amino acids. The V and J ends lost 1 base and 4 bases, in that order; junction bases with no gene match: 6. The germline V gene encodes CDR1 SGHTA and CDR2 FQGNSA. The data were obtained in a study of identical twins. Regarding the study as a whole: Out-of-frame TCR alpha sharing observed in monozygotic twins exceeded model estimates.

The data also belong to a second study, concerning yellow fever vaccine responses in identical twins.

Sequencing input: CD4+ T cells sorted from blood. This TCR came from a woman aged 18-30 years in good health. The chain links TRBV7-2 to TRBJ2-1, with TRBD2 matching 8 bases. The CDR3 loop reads CASSLDGGRNYNEQFF. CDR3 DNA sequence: TGTGCCAGCAGCTTAGATGGCGGGAGGAATTACAATGAGCAGTTCTTC. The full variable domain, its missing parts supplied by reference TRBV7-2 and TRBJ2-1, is GAGVSQSPSNKVTEKGKDVELRCDPISGHTALYWYRQSLGQGLEFLIYFQGNSAPDKSGLPSDRFSAERTGGSVSTLTIQRTQQEDSAVYLCASSLDGGRNYNEQFFGPGTRLTVL.